This T cell receptor beta chain comes out of a study of CXCR3 chemokines and chemotherapy response in bladder cancer. In germline, CDR1 is SEHNR, CDR2 FQNEAQ (reference sequence). Trimming left V 2 bases short and J 4 bases short, with 17 bases between. The CDR3 has 16 amino acids. MiXCR, applied by TCRdb to the PCR reads, yields one record per CDR3 protein. The data show around 1,000 distinct CDR3 sequences, with 18% seen just once and about 20% held by the top ten. This clonotype counts as large. The chain is built from TRBV7-9 and TRBJ1-2; D might be TRBD1 (5 bases). The receptor comes from a human donor with bladder cancer that responded to neoadjuvant chemotherapy. The sample was gathered from a patient whose treatment included neoadjuvant chemotherapy. CDR3 region: CASSLSDLGVGYGYTF. CDR3 DNA: TGTGCCAGCAGCTTAAGTGACTTGGGGGTTGGCTATGGCTACACCTTC.